A selection of T cell receptor beta chains follows, all from one sample in a study of cytomegalovirus exposure and HLA in healthy donors. The table came from immunoSEQ multiplex PCR; TCRdb's copy has only in-frame clones and leaves some out. The sample has about 18,000 clones; about 75% are singletons. Material: PBMCs. Source of these receptors: a man between 18 and 29 years old in good health and CMV-seronegative. Both conserved end residues are part of each CDR3. The D gene is left open where the match is weak.

d_gene,v_gene,CDR3aa
-,TRBV4-2,CASSQDRTQGLNEKLFF
TRBD1,TRBV5-1,CASSLGTGGNYGYTF
TRBD2,TRBV6-5,CASSSRTSPSFF
-,TRBV29-1,CSVTSGPNTEAFF
-,TRBV29-1,CSVAVGPAVYGYTF
-,TRBV29-1,CSVEFPSGGTEAFF
TRBD1,TRBV7-3,CASSQGANQPQHF
TRBD2,TRBV5-1,CASSLDGLAGGTDTQYF
-,TRBV7-6,CASSLDAGDSYEQYF
-,TRBV19,CASRRVGTEAFF
TRBD1,TRBV7-2,CASSFVGQGTYEQYF
TRBD2,TRBV6-4,CASSATSGGYNEQFF
-,TRBV2,CASSARGTQYF
TRBD2,TRBV30,CAWSVAGGTGELFF
-,TRBV5-4,CASSPRGREYNEQFF
-,TRBV6-5,CASSSTDTQYF
TRBD1,TRBV4-1,CASSHLDRVEQPQHF
TRBD1,TRBV6-5,CASSRLDRVSHEQYF
-,TRBV29-1,CSVANRGRDEQYF
-,TRBV6-5,CASSYAGRSYEQYF